This entry lists 30 T cell receptor beta chains sequenced from one sample in a study of blood T cell repertoires in COVID-19. Data came from immunoSEQ multiplex PCR; TCRdb stores just in-frame clones and leaves some out. The profile shows roughly 350,000 clones, about 89% of them singletons. Sequencing used peripheral blood. Every receptor here comes from a woman younger than 45 with COVID-19, enrolled during active disease.

This clone was seen a handful of times. This chain joins TRBV6-5 and TRBJ2-1; 8 bases are a match to TRBD1. Per the germline V gene, CDR1 is MNHEY and CDR2 is SVGAGI. J lost 8 bases, V lost 5 bases, and 11 bases had no gene match. This CDR3 has 15 amino acids. The CDR3: CASSLSAGGYDEQFF. The CDR3 bases are TGTGCCAGCAGTCTGTCTGCAGGGGGCTATGATGAGCAGTTCTTC.

V usage is TRBV2 and J usage is TRBJ2-2, with 8 bases that match TRBD1. The CDR3 contains 13 residues. Looked up from germline, CDR1 is SNHLY and CDR2 is FYNNEI. The trim removed 6 bases at V and 7 bases at J, leaving 4 bases unmatched. The CDR3: CASRGTGIGELFF. In nucleotides, the CDR3 is TGTGCCAGCAGGGGGACAGGAATCGGGGAGCTGTTTTTT.

The chain carries TRBV6-5 and TRBJ1-1; tentative D call: TRBD1 (5 bases). From germline, CDR1 is MNHEY and CDR2 SVGAGI. The CDR3 loop spans 13 amino acids. Trimming removed 5 bases from V and 5 bases from J, with 12 bases in between. The CDR3 DNA follows: TGTGCCAGCAGTCGTTCGACAGCTACTGAAGCTTTCTTT. This gives the protein CASSRSTATEAFF.

This chain joins TRBV27 and TRBJ2-7, with D possibly matching TRBD1 (7 bases). This CDR3 is 15 amino acids long. The germline CDR1 and CDR2 sequences are MNHEY and SMNVEV (reference sequence). The V and J ends lost 7 bases and 3 bases respectively, with 19 bases between them. CDR3 in DNA: TGTGCCAGCAAGCCCGGTGACAGGGACTTCTACGAGCAGTACTTC. This gives the protein CASKPGDRDFYEQYF.

V gene TRBV19 combines with J gene TRBJ1-1, with D possibly matching TRBD1 (5 bases). Germline V gene sequence: CDR1 LNHDA, CDR2 SQIVND (reference sequence). The CDR3 has 15 residues. Trimming removed 3 bases from V and 0 bases from J, with 11 bases in between. The CDR3 coding sequence is TGTGCCAGTAGTATTGACAGTTACATGAACACTGAAGCTTTCTTT. Its protein product is CASSIDSYMNTEAFF.

The chain's CDR3 is CASSLQGWEEAFF. The CDR3 DNA follows: TGTGCCAGCAGCCTCCAGGGGTGGGAGGAAGCTTTCTTT. The gene calls are TRBV6-2 or TRBV6-3 and TRBJ1-1; D is perhaps TRBD1 (6 bases). Germline V gives CDR1 MNHEY, CDR2 SVGEGT. The CDR3 has 13 residues. Trimming removed 6 bases at V and 8 bases at J, with 16 bases between.

J is TRBJ1-5 and V is TRBV7-2; no firm D call. V lost 5 bases, J lost 7 bases, and 18 bases lay in between. Germline V CDR1 and CDR2: SGHTA, FQGNSA. The CDR3 covers 15 residues. The CDR3 region has the DNA TGTGCCAGCAGCCTTATGGGGAGGGTAGAACAGCCCCAGCATTTT. Protein sequence: CASSLMGRVEQPQHF.

This clone came up a few times. The J gene is TRBJ2-1, the V gene TRBV5-6, with TRBD2 as a possible D gene (6 bases). Trimming removed 4 bases at V and 4 bases at J, with 12 bases between. This CDR3 has 14 amino acids. CDR1 SGHDT and CDR2 YYEEEE come from the germline V gene. The CDR3 protein is CASSAGRIYNEQFF. CDR3 coding DNA: TGTGCCAGCAGCGCGGGACGGATATACAATGAGCAGTTCTTC.

This clone was detected once. V is TRBV2 and J is TRBJ2-3; 8 nucleotides agree with TRBD1. The J segment lost 6 bases and the V segment lost 7 bases, leaving 12 bases of the junction unmatched. The germline V gene encodes CDR1 SNHLY and CDR2 FYNNEI. The CDR3 has 15 residues. The chain's CDR3 is CASTGLAQGADTQYF. The CDR3 DNA sequence: TGTGCCAGCACCGGCCTAGCCCAGGGGGCGGATACGCAGTATTTT.

The DNA for the CDR3 is TGCGCCAGCAGCTTGCGCGCGGGAGAAGGTGGGTATGAGCAGTTCTTC. Protein sequence: CASSLRAGEGGYEQFF. The V and J genes are TRBV5-1 and TRBJ2-1; 7 bases agree with TRBD2. The trim removed 1 base at V and 8 bases at J, leaving 12 bases unmatched. In germline, CDR1 is SGHRS, CDR2 YFSETQ. This CDR3 is built from 16 residues.

A word on this clone: Other DNA sequences within the sample encode an identical CDR3. The rearrangement links TRBV9 to TRBJ1-5, with 9 nucleotides matching TRBD1. Germline-derived CDR1 and CDR2 are SGDLS and YYNGEE. The CDR3 contains 15 residues. With V trimmed by 4 bases and J by 3 bases, 5 bases remained unmatched. Here the CDR3 DNA reads TGTGCCAGCAGCAGGACAGGGGTGGACAATCAGCCCCAGCATTTT. Protein sequence: CASSRTGVDNQPQHF.

The chain joins TRBV5-4 to TRBJ2-1, with 7 bases aligning to TRBD2. The CDR3 length is 16 residues. Germline V gene data show CDR1 as SGHNT and CDR2 as YYREEE (reference sequence). V shed 0 bases and J 0 bases; nucleotides not matched to a gene: 3. CDR3 amino acids: CASSLGLAASYNEQFF. In DNA form, the CDR3 reads TGTGCCAGCAGCTTGGGTCTAGCGGCCTCCTACAATGAGCAGTTCTTC.

This chain uses TRBV28 with TRBJ2-7; a possible D gene is TRBD2 (5 bases). The CDR3 is 14 residues long. CDR1 and CDR2 (germline): MDHEN, SYDVKM. V was shortened by 3 bases and J by 5 bases, with 14 bases between the two germline ends. In DNA, the CDR3 is TGTGCCAGCAGTTTCACAGCGGAGGTGGACGAGCAGTACTTC. This codes for CASSFTAEVDEQYF.

The chain links TRBV20-1 to TRBJ2-7; 12 positions agree with TRBD1. The germline gives CDR1 DFQATT, CDR2 SNEGSKA (reference sequence). Losses at the gene ends were 3 bases for V and 6 bases for J; bases not matched to a gene: 6. The length of the CDR3 is 14 residues. The chain's CDR3 is CSASPGTGGFEQYF. The CDR3 nucleotides read TGCAGTGCTAGTCCCGGGACAGGGGGCTTCGAGCAGTACTTC.

This chain joins TRBV19 and TRBJ2-2; maybe TRBD1 (6 bases). V lost 9 bases and J lost 6, with 14 bases in between. In germline, CDR1 is LNHDA, CDR2 SQIVND (reference sequence). This CDR3 is built from 13 residues. In DNA form, the CDR3 reads TGTGCCAGCGCCGGGACACGGCCCGGGGAGCTGTTTTTT. It codes for CASAGTRPGELFF.

J is TRBJ2-2 and V is TRBV30, with 8 bases lining up with TRBD1. Germline V gene sequence: CDR1 GTSNPN, CDR2 SVGIG (reference sequence). CDR3 length: 16 residues. J was trimmed by 1 base and V by 3 bases; bases with no gene match: 7. CDR3 residues: CAWRIFGTGNTGELFF. CDR3 coding DNA: TGTGCCTGGAGGATCTTCGGGACAGGGAACACCGGGGAGCTGTTTTTT.

The genes are TRBV6-5 and TRBJ2-7; maybe TRBD1 (5 bases). In germline, CDR1 is MNHEY, CDR2 SVGAGI. CDR3 length: 13 amino acids. Trimming cost V 2 bases and J 1 base, with 6 bases left between them. The CDR3 nucleotides read TGTGCCAGCAGTTACGGGGCGTCCTACGAGCAGTACTTC. It encodes CASSYGASYEQYF.

The chain carries TRBV9 and TRBJ1-1; no firm D call. Germline assignment: CDR1 SGDLS and CDR2 YYNGEE. Trimming removed 3 bases from V and 8 bases from J, with 14 bases in between. The CDR3 extends over 13 amino acids. The CDR3 nucleotides read TGTGCCAGCAGCGCCCTGTACGGAGGAGAAGCTTTCTTT. Translating it yields CASSALYGGEAFF.

The chain couples TRBV4-3 to TRBJ1-1; 7 nucleotides align to TRBD1. The CDR3 extends over 16 amino acids. The V and J ends lost 0 bases and 4 bases, in that order; junction bases with no gene match: 8. Per germline, CDR1 LGHNA and CDR2 YSLEER. For the CDR3, the DNA is TGCGCCAGCAGCCAAGATCTAGGACAGGCTATCACTGAAGCTTTCTTT. Protein sequence: CASSQDLGQAITEAFF.

The chain links TRBV18 to TRBJ2-7; possible D gene TRBD1, 5 bases. Trimming left V 5 bases short and J 2 bases short, with 16 bases between. The CDR3 has 15 residues. Germline CDR1 reads KGHSH; CDR2 reads LQKENI. Here the CDR3 reads CASSSTSSRAYEQYF. CDR3 in DNA: TGTGCCAGCTCATCGACATCCAGCAGGGCCTACGAGCAGTACTTC.

The J gene is TRBJ1-6, the V gene TRBV27; TRBD1 matches at 7 bases. There are 17 residues in the CDR3. Trimming took 5 bases from V and 0 from J; bases not matched to a gene: 7. Germline assignment: CDR1 MNHEY and CDR2 SMNVEV (reference sequence). This CDR3 is CASSQTGASSYNSPLHF. The CDR3 nucleotides read TGTGCCAGCAGTCAAACAGGGGCGAGCTCCTATAATTCACCCCTCCACTTT.

V and J are TRBV5-4 and TRBJ2-2; TRBD2 matches 7 bases. J lost 4 bases, V lost 2 bases, and 5 bases had no gene match. CDR1 and CDR2 (germline): SGHNT, YYREEE (reference sequence). This CDR3 is built from 15 residues. The CDR3 DNA follows: TGTGCCAGCAGCTTACGCGGGGGAGGCACCGGGGAGCTGTTTTTT. Translating it yields CASSLRGGGTGELFF.

This clone came up once. Other DNA sequences of this sample code for an identical CDR3. V and J are TRBV3-1 (or the pseudogene TRBV3-2) and TRBJ2-7; D might be TRBD2 (6 bases). V shed 4 bases and J shed 1 base, with 8 bases lying between them. Germline CDR1 reads LGHDT; CDR2 reads YNNKEL (reference sequence). The CDR3 has 13 residues. The CDR3 spells CASSPTSSYEQYF. The CDR3 region has the DNA TGTGCCAGCAGCCCGACTAGTTCCTACGAGCAGTACTTC.

The chain carries TRBV7-8 and TRBJ2-2; TRBD1 might be the D (6 bases). Germline CDR1 reads SGHVS; CDR2 reads FQNEAQ. The CDR3 length is 13 residues. The ends were cut back, 11 bases at V and 7 bases at J, with 17 bases in the middle. This CDR3 reads CALLQGRDGELFF. Written as DNA, the CDR3 is TGTGCCTTATTACAGGGCCGGGACGGGGAGCTGTTTTTT. The full variable domain, with the rest looked up from reference TRBV7-8 and TRBJ2-2, is GAGVSQSPRYKVAKRGQDVALRCDPISGHVSLFWYQQALGQGPEFLTYFQNEAQLDKSGLPSDRFFAERPEGSVSTLKIQRTQQEDSAVYLCALLQGRDGELFFGEGSRLTVL.

This chain connects TRBV19 to TRBJ2-1; maybe TRBD2 (6 bases). This CDR3 spans 17 amino acids. Trimming removed 6 bases from V and 4 bases from J, with 22 bases in between. Germline values: CDR1 LNHDA, CDR2 SQIVND (reference sequence). The CDR3 region is CASSGRRENGLYNEQFF. CDR3 coding DNA: TGTGCCAGTAGCGGAAGACGGGAGAACGGCTTGTACAATGAGCAGTTCTTC.

The gene calls are TRBV24-1 and TRBJ2-2; TRBD1 matches at 8 bases. Germline CDR1 reads KGHDR; CDR2 reads SFDVKD. The ends lost 4 bases at V and 8 bases at J; junction bases unmatched: 8. This CDR3 has 15 residues. For the CDR3, the DNA is TGTGCCACCAGTGACCCGGGACAGGCAGCTGGGGAGCTGTTTTTT. Encoded protein: CATSDPGQAAGELFF.

The chain combines TRBV5-6 with TRBJ2-1; D is perhaps TRBD1 (7 bases). The CDR3 sequence is 15 residues long. The germline V gene has CDR1 SGHDT and CDR2 YYEEEE. Trimming stripped 4 bases from V and 3 bases from J, with 14 bases between. CDR3 sequence: CASSITGDFYNEQFF. The CDR3 DNA reads TGTGCCAGCAGCATTACAGGGGACTTCTACAATGAGCAGTTCTTC.

The rearrangement joins TRBV7-3 to TRBJ2-5; no reliable D call. V lost 5 bases and J lost 5, with 9 bases in between. CDR1 SGHTA and CDR2 FQGTGA come from the germline V gene. The CDR3 length is 12 residues. The CDR3 region is CASSENGETQYF. CDR3 sequence (DNA): TGTGCCAGCAGCGAAAACGGGGAGACCCAGTACTTC.

Points on this clone: Other DNA sequences of this sample code for an identical CDR3. The chain uses TRBV12-3 or TRBV12-4 and TRBJ2-7, with D maybe TRBD1 (5 bases). V dropped 5 bases and J dropped 3 bases, with 8 bases sitting between them. This CDR3 contains 12 residues. The CDR3 DNA is TGTGCCAGCAGTCCCGACAGCTACGAGCAGTACTTC. Amino acids: CASSPDSYEQYF.

The chain is built from TRBV7-2 and TRBJ2-5, with 7 bases that match TRBD2. Germline CDR1 SGHTA, CDR2 FQGNSA. The CDR3 spans 14 residues. V shed 4 bases, J shed 7 bases, and the junction held 9 bases outside the gene matches. CDR3 residues: CASSSGTTFPTQYF. The CDR3 DNA sequence: TGTGCCAGCAGCTCCGGGACTACCTTTCCGACCCAGTACTTC.